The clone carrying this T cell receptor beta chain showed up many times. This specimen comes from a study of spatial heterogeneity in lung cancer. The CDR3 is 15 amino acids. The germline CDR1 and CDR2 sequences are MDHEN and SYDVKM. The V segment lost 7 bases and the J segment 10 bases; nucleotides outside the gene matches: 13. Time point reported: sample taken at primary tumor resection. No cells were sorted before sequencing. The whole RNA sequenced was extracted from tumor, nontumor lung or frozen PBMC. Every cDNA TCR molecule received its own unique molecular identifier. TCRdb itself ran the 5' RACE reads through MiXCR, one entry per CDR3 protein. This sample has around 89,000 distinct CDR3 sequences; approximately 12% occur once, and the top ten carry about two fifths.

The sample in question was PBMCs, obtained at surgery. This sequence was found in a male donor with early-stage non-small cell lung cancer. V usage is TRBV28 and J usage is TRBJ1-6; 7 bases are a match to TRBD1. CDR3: CASTLPQGVESPLHF. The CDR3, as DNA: TGTGCCAGCACCTTGCCCCAGGGGGTTGAGTCACCCCTCCACTTT.